This TCR beta chain was found in a study of blood T cell repertoires in COVID-19 (dated by TCRdb to 2019 to 2021). Background for the entire study: Samples covering the acute and convalescent phases of COVID-19 were provided by collaborators in the United States, Italy and Spain. HLA class I and class II types, where available, came from metadata supplied by the sample provider rather than from assay-based typing. Deeply sampled blood TCRbeta repertoires from subjects exposed to, actively infected with, or recovered from COVID-19 were included in the dataset. Samples were obtained from the ongoing ImmuneRACE study (first 160 participants) and from 1,254 subjects provided by 6 global collaborators. The sample metadata nearly always contained a de-identified subject ID, COVID-19 status, age in years and sex. A freely available public database, intended as a resource for researchers studying the immune response to SARS-CoV-2, is where the repertoires were released. The prospective study material was composed of cDNA or gDNA derived from T cells, B-cell-depleted T cells, or PBMCs.

Each collaborating institution followed its own protocols to collect whole blood in K2EDTA tubes. For TCRbeta analysis, collaborator samples were shipped as frozen whole blood, as isolated PBMCs, or as DNA extracted from either sample type. TCRbeta CDR3 regions were amplified from genomic DNA by means of the immunoSEQ Assay, a bias-controlled multiplex PCR. The published analysis was carried out like this. The number of nucleated cells in each sample was estimated from the amplification of reference gene primers within the assay. Sequence reads were collapsed and filtered to measure the absolute abundance of every unique TCRbeta CDR3 rearrangement. Productive Simpson clonality was computed per sample as the square root of Simpson's diversity index over productive rearrangements. TCRdb stores this immuneACCESS table with in-frame sequences only. Part of the clones is absent; in the studies checked, under half of the shortfall reflects unresolved V genes, and no reason is known for the rest. V, J and clone size are those of that table, while D and trimming were read from the DNA. Here the sample has about 260,000 clones; about 85% occur a single time. The ten largest make up about an eighth of the sample.

Relative to germline, V is 4 bases shorter and J is 9 bases shorter, with 15 bases between their ends. The CDR3, cysteine through phenylalanine, is 13 amino acids long. Only the CDR3 portion is preserved as DNA: 39 bases, with reading frame beginning at the first base. The germline V gene supplies CDR1 SGHNT and CDR2 YENEEA. General study outcomes and caveats: The quantity of clinical and demographic metadata differed by source and by participant and was supplied without curation.

A word on this clone: Its specific antigen is unknown. Per-base qualities were not stored, and no clone one base away is much larger.

The sequence joins TRBV11-3 to TRBJ1-1; a tentative D call is TRBD1 (5 bases match). The sequence was obtained from a human donor in a cohort sampled during active COVID-19. The sample was peripheral blood. The nucleotides read TGTGCCAGCAGCTCTCCCAGGGATTCTCAAGCTTTCTTT. Its protein is CASSSPRDSQAFF.